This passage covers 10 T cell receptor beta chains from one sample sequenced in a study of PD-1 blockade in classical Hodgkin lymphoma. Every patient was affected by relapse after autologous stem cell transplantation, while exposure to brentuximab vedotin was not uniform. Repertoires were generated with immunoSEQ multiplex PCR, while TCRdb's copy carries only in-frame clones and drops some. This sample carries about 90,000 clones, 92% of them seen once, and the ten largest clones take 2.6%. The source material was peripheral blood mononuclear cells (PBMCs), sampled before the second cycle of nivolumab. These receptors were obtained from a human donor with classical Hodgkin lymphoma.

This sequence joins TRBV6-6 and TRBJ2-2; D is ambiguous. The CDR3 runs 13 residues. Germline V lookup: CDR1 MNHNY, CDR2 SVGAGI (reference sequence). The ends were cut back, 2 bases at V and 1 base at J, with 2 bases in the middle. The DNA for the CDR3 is TGTGCCAGCAGTTACGAGAACACCGGGGAGCTGTTTTTT. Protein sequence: CASSYENTGELFF.

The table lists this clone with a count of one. The CDR3 bases are TGTGCCAGCGGGGTATATAGCAATCAGCCCCAGCATTTT. Amino acids: CASGVYSNQPQHF. V is TRBV7-8 and J is TRBJ1-5; D is uncertain. Trimming took 8 bases from V and 0 from J, leaving 8 bases between them. Germline V CDR1 and CDR2: SGHVS, FQNEAQ. The CDR3 totals 13 residues.

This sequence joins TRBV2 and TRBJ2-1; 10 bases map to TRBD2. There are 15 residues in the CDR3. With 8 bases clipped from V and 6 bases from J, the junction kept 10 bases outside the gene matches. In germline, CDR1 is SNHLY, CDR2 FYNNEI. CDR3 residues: CASARESGRGNEQFF. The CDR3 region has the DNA TGTGCCAGCGCTAGGGAGAGCGGGAGGGGCAATGAGCAGTTCTTC.

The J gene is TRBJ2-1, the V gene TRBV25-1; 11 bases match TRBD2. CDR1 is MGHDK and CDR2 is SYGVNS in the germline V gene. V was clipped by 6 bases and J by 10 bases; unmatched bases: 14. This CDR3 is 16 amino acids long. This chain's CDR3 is CASSPFTSGRSEEQFF. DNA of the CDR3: TGTGCCAGCAGCCCTTTTACTAGCGGGAGAAGCGAGGAGCAGTTCTTC.

The CDR3 sequence: CASSLRRFSANSSYNEQFF. In nucleotides, the CDR3 is TGCGCCAGCAGCTTGAGACGGTTCAGCGCCAACAGCTCCTACAATGAGCAGTTCTTC. The V and J genes are TRBV5-1 and TRBJ2-1; D remains ambiguous. The CDR3 extends over 19 amino acids. Trimming pared 1 base from V and 0 bases from J, leaving 20 bases between. Germline V gene data show CDR1 as SGHRS and CDR2 as YFSETQ.

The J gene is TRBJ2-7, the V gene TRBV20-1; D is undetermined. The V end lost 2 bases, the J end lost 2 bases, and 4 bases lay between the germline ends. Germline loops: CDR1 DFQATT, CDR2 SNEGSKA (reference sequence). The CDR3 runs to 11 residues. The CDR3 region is CSARRTYEQYF. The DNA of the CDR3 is TGCAGTGCTAGACGCACCTACGAGCAGTACTTC.

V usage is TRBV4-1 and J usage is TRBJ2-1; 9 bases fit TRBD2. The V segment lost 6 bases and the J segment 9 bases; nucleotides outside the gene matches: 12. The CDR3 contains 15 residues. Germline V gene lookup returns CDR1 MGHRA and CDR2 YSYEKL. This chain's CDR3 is CASSPLGTSTVEQFF. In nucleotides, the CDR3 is TGCGCCAGCAGTCCCCTCGGGACTAGCACGGTTGAGCAGTTCTTC.

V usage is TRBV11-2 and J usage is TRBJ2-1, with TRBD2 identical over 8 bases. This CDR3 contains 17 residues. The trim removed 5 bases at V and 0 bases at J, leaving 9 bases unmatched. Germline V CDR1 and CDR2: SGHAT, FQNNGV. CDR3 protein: CASSPRGGAGSYNEQFF. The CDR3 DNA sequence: TGTGCCAGCAGCCCCCGGGGGGGGGCAGGCTCCTACAATGAGCAGTTCTTC.

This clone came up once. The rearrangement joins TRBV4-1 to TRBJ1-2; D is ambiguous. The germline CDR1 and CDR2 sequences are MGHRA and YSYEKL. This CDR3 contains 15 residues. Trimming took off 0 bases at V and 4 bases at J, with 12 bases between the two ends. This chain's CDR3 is CASSQDRGGIYGYTF. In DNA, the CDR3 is TGCGCCAGCAGCCAAGATCGGGGAGGAATCTATGGCTACACCTTC.

The CDR3 nucleotides are TGTGCCTGGACCCGACTAGCGGTATACAATGAGCAGTTCTTC. Encoded protein: CAWTRLAVYNEQFF. The gene calls are TRBV30 and TRBJ2-1, with 9 bases lining up with TRBD2. The CDR3 is made up of 14 amino acids. V was pared by 4 bases and J by 4 bases, with 5 bases of the junction left unmatched. Per the germline V gene, CDR1 is GTSNPN and CDR2 is SVGIG (reference sequence).